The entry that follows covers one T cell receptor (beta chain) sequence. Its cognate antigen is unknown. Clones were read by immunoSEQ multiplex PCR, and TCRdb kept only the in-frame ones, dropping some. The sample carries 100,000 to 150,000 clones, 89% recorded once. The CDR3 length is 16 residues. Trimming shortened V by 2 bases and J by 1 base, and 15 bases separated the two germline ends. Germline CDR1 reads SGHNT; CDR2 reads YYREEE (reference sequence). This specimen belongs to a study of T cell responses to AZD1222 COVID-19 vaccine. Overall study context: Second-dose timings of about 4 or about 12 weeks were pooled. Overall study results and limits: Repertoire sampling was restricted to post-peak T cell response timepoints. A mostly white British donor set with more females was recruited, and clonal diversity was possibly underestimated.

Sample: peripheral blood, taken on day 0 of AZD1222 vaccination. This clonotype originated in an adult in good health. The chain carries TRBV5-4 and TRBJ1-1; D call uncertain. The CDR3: CASSFMGQVSNTEAFF. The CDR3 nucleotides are TGTGCCAGCAGCTTTATGGGTCAAGTCTCGAACACTGAAGCTTTCTTT.